This TCR beta chain was captured in a study of cytomegalovirus exposure and HLA in healthy donors. Study-level background: An early release of data contained around 80 million unique TCRs, which came from HLA-typed donors. Among the roughly 400 genotyped donors, about 81% were placed in the Caucasian-associated ancestry cluster. Overall study findings and caveats: Later analysis revealed greater clonal expansion in HLA-associated TCR beta chains than in equally common others. The study flagged fewer than 200 TCR beta chains as cytomegalovirus-associated.

PCR amplification relied on 60 Vbeta primers (plus 13 Jbeta primers). Sequencing was performed with immunoSEQ multiplex PCR; in TCRdb, only in-frame clones are kept and a portion is missing. The table has 18,000 or so clones, about 70% seen once. The CDR3 contains 14 residues. Germline lookup yields CDR1 SGHRS and CDR2 YFSETQ. Trimming removed 4 bases from V and 8 bases from J; junction bases left unmatched: 7. As to this clone: Its antigen is still unknown.

This clonotype was obtained from a man younger than 30 in good health and CMV-seronegative. The sequenced material came from PBMCs. This chain connects TRBV5-1 to TRBJ1-4, with 8 bases lining up with TRBD1. The CDR3 spells CASSGGQAFEKLFF. The DNA of the CDR3 is TGCGCCAGCAGCGGGGGACAGGCCTTCGAAAAACTGTTTTTT.